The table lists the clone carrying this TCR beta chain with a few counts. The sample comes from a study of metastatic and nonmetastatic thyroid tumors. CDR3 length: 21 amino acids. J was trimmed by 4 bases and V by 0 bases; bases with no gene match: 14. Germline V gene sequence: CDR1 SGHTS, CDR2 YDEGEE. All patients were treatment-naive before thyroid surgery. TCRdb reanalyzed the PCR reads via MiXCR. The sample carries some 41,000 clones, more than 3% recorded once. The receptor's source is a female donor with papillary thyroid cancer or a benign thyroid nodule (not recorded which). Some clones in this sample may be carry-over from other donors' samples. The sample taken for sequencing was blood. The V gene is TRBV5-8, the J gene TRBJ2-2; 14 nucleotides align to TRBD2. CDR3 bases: TGTGCCAGCAGCTTGGACCGACTAGCGGGAGGGCGAACACCGGGCACCGGGGAGCTGTTTTTT. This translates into CASSLDRLAGGRTPGTGELFF.